This T cell receptor beta chain was captured by sequencing in a study of T cell clonality in common variable immunodeficiency. Study outcomes and limitations: Authors noted CVID clonality's cause needs subpopulation repertoire sequencing.

Germline values: CDR1 DFQATT, CDR2 SNEGSKA (reference sequence). V was clipped by 0 bases and J by 1 base, with 10 bases between them. The CDR3 has 14 amino acids. This clone was detected a few times. Its antigen is undetermined. The sequenced fragment ends 3 residues before the CDR3 boundary, so the rest is inferred from the germline J gene. TCRdb keeps only in-frame clones here, not all; method: immunoSEQ multiplex PCR. Listed for the sample are 40,000 to 45,000 clones, none seen a single time. The chain couples TRBV20-1 to TRBJ2-7, with a possible D match to TRBD2 (6 bases). This sequence was found in a person between 18 and 70 years old in good health. The sequenced sample consisted of peripheral blood mononuclear cells. This CDR3 reads CSARDPGTSYEQYF. The covered CDR3 bases are TGCAGTGCTAGAGACCCCGGGACTTCCTACGAG.